Reported below is one T cell receptor beta chain. This clonotype was observed many times. Its antigen is not yet known. There are no base qualities to consult, and no much larger clone falls within one base. The library was prepared using PCR. The sequencer was an Illumina HiSeq 2500. Molecular barcoding was employed in the preparation of TCR libraries, with unique molecular identifiers being used to normalize TCRbeta repertoire quantification. TCRdb reprocessing: public reads trimmed at Q25 with fastp, clones called with MiXCR, in-frame beta chains kept. Each CDR3 protein appears once, grouped with its most common genes and DNA. This sample comprises more than 15,000 distinct CDR3 sequences, approximately 5.3% of them detected only once. The ten largest clones represent around 6.9% of the sample. The data are from a study of T-cell reconstitution after alpha-beta-depleted transplantation in children (dated by TCRdb to about 2016). Context from the whole study: Using TCR repertoire profiling, the study quantitatively followed how T-cell immune reconstitution unfolded in children after TCRalphabeta/CD19-depleted allogeneic hematopoietic cell transplantation. Overall results and qualifications from the work: The apparently early alphabetaT-cell count recovery about two months after transplant was reportedly dependent on only several hundred rapidly expanded clones derived from non-depleted graft cells. In some patients, the high TCRbeta diversity seen at day 60 was put down to recipient T cells and intrathymic progenitors that had survived conditioning. Hyperexpanded clone frequencies declined over subsequent months; after one year, T-cell counts and TCRbeta diversity were mostly attributed to newly produced T cells.

Taken with the paper, the label for treatment or condition translates to: allogeneic hematopoietic cell transplantation with graft depleted of TCRalphabeta T cells and CD19 B cells. The children who served as transplant recipients had been given grafts of TCRalphabeta/CD19-depleted allogeneic hematopoietic cells. For this chain, trimming is 5 bases at the V end and 5 bases at the J end, and the number of junction bases without a gene match is 3. The germline V gene sets CDR1 to SGHTA and CDR2 to FQGNSA. The CDR3 goes from the cysteine to the phenylalanine over 13 residues. CDR3 DNA only is kept here, 39 bases in frame from base 1.

The rearranged chain carries TRBV7-2 and TRBJ1-5, and 7 bases in between align with TRBD1. The TCR comes from a boy younger than 18 with acute lymphoblastic leukemia, due to receive a stem cell transplant. The starting material was PBMCs, obtained before TCRalphabeta/CD19-depleted stem cell transplant. The bases are TGTGCCAGCAGCACAGGGGTAGATCAGCCCCAGCATTTT. This is translated as CASSTGVDQPQHF. The reference TRBV7-2 and TRBJ1-5 proteins fill in what lies around the CDR3, so the full variable domain reads GAGVSQSPSNKVTEKGKDVELRCDPISGHTALYWYRQSLGQGLEFLIYFQGNSAPDKSGLPSDRFSAERTGGSVSTLTIQRTQQEDSAVYLCASSTGVDQPQHFGDGTRLSIL.